What follows are 18 T cell receptor beta chains derived from one specimen sequenced in a study of blood T cell repertoires in COVID-19. Profiling relied on immunoSEQ multiplex PCR, and the TCRdb table lists in-frame clones only, not all of them. The sample includes roughly 340,000 clones, 70% to 90% of them seen just once. The specimen sequenced was PBMCs or T cells enriched from blood (not recorded which). These receptors originate from a man aged 35 to 55 in a cohort exposed to, infected with or recovered from COVID-19 (not recorded which).

The J gene is TRBJ2-7, the V gene TRBV27, with 10 bases matching TRBD2. The germline CDR1 and CDR2 sequences are MNHEY and SMNVEV (reference sequence). The CDR3 spans 15 residues. Trimming took 7 bases from V and 2 from J; bases not matched to a gene: 8. As DNA, the CDR3 is TGTGCCAGCAAACGGACTAGCGGAGGGACCTACGAGCAGTACTTC. This sequence encodes CASKRTSGGTYEQYF.

The V gene is TRBV20-1, the J gene TRBJ2-1, with a weak D call TRBD1 (6 bases). The germline V gene encodes CDR1 DFQATT and CDR2 SNEGSKA (reference sequence). V was cut by 2 bases and J by 10 bases, with 9 bases left in between. CDR3 size: 11 residues. Here the CDR3 reads CSARTGREQFF. As DNA, the CDR3 is TGCAGTGCTAGAACAGGGAGAGAGCAGTTCTTC.

The chain is built from TRBV19 and TRBJ2-6; 7 bases line up with TRBD1. The CDR3 consists of 17 residues. Germline trimming cut 7 bases from V and 0 bases from J; bases unmatched to any gene: 9. The germline V gene encodes CDR1 LNHDA and CDR2 SQIVND (reference sequence). The CDR3 bases are TGTGCCAGTATCAGTGGCAGGGGGAGCTCTGGGGCCAACGTCCTGACTTTC. It translates to CASISGRGSSGANVLTF.

The sample holds one count of this clone. The rearrangement joins TRBV3-1 (or the pseudogene TRBV3-2) to TRBJ2-3; 7 positions agree with TRBD1. The CDR3 loop spans 14 amino acids. CDR1 and CDR2 (germline): LGHDT, YNNKEL (reference sequence). V was pared by 4 bases and J by 4 bases, with 5 bases of the junction left unmatched. CDR3 protein: CASSRTGVADTQYF. The CDR3 coding sequence is TGTGCCAGCAGCCGAACAGGGGTGGCAGATACGCAGTATTTT.

The chain employs TRBV7-9 and TRBJ2-5; TRBD1 agrees at 8 bases. Trimming at V came to 5 bases and at J to 7 bases, leaving 15 bases not matched to a gene. There are 16 residues in the CDR3. CDR1 is SEHNR and CDR2 is FQNEAQ in the germline V gene (reference sequence). The CDR3 bases are TGTGCCAGCAGCGATACGAACCGGGACAGGTTGATGACCCAGTACTTC. It specifies CASSDTNRDRLMTQYF.

V gene TRBV7-9 combines with J gene TRBJ2-1; TRBD2 matches 7 bases. The junction had 9 bases not matched to a gene; V was cut back by 0 bases and J by 4 bases. This CDR3 has 17 amino acids. Germline CDR1 is SEHNR and CDR2 is FQNEAQ (reference sequence). The chain's CDR3 is CASSLAIGLADYNEQFF. The CDR3 DNA is TGTGCCAGCAGCTTAGCGATTGGTCTAGCGGATTACAATGAGCAGTTCTTC. Combining the CDR3 with reference TRBV7-9 and TRBJ2-1 gives the whole variable domain DTGVSQNPRHKITKRGQNVTFRCDPISEHNRLYWYRQTLGQGPEFLTYFQNEAQLEKSRLLSDRFSAERPKGSFSTLEIQRTEQGDSAMYLCASSLAIGLADYNEQFFGPGTRLTVL.

The gene calls are TRBV11-3 and TRBJ2-3, with D tentatively TRBD2 (5 bases). Germline-derived CDR1 and CDR2 are SGHNT and YENEEA. Trimming took off 5 bases at V and 3 bases at J, with 18 bases between the two ends. This CDR3 comprises 16 residues. The CDR3 loop is CASSDGSTGSTDTQYF. In nucleotides, the CDR3 is TGTGCCAGCAGCGATGGGTCAACGGGGTCAACAGATACGCAGTATTTT.

This clone was detected only once. J is TRBJ1-5 and V is TRBV6-5; D remains ambiguous. Germline V lookup: CDR1 MNHEY, CDR2 SVGAGI. CDR3 size: 14 residues. Deletions cut 4 bases from V and 6 bases from J, with 13 bases between. CDR3 nucleotide sequence: TGTGCCAGCAGTTCCCCTACAGTGCCTCAGCCCCAGCATTTT. Translation: CASSSPTVPQPQHF.

CDR3 nucleotides: TGTGCCAGCAGCTCTGAGGTGAGTTATAGCAATCAGCCCCAGCATTTT. This gives the protein CASSSEVSYSNQPQHF. The chain couples TRBV11-1 to TRBJ1-5; D is unresolved. CDR3 length equals 16 residues. The ends were cut back, 4 bases at V and 0 bases at J, with 13 bases in the middle. Per the germline V gene, CDR1 is SGHAT and CDR2 is FQDESV (reference sequence).

The rearrangement links TRBV29-1 to TRBJ2-7; unclear D gene. The CDR3 is 12 residues long. CDR1 is SQVTM, CDR2 ANQGSEA, per germline. With 1 base removed from V and 2 bases from J, the gap between germline ends came to 6 bases. DNA of the CDR3: TGCAGCGTTGAAGCGAAGCCCTACGAGCAGTACTTC. This sequence encodes CSVEAKPYEQYF.

This clone occurred once. The V and J genes are TRBV29-1 and TRBJ1-1, with TRBD1 as a possible D gene (5 bases). V was trimmed by 7 bases and J by 3 bases, leaving 15 bases between them. CDR3 length: 13 residues. The germline CDR1 and CDR2 sequences are SQVTM and ANQGSEA. The DNA of the CDR3 is TGCAGCGGGGGGATCCTGCGGGACACTGAAGCTTTCTTT. Translating it yields CSGGILRDTEAFF. Based on the CDR3 plus reference TRBV29-1 and TRBJ1-1, the full variable domain is SAVISQKPSRDICQRGTSLTIQCQVDSQVTMMFWYRQQPGQSLTLIATANQGSEATYESGFVIDKFPISRPNLTFSTLTVSNMSPEDSSIYLCSGGILRDTEAFFGQGTRLTVV.

The rearrangement links TRBV30 to TRBJ1-5; the D is unclear. This CDR3 has 13 residues. V lost 3 bases and J 2 bases, leaving 8 bases between the germline ends. Germline CDR1 and CDR2: GTSNPN and SVGIG (reference sequence). The CDR3 is CAWSPQGNQPQHF. The CDR3 nucleotides read TGTGCCTGGAGCCCCCAGGGCAATCAGCCCCAGCATTTT.

The CDR3 protein is CASRDRSSGNTIYF. The CDR3, as DNA: TGCGCCAGCAGAGACAGGAGCTCTGGAAACACCATATATTTT. V and J are TRBV10-2 and TRBJ1-3, with D perhaps TRBD1 (6 bases). V was shortened by 6 bases and J by 0 bases, with 9 bases between the two germline ends. Per germline, CDR1 WSHSY and CDR2 SAAADI. The CDR3 runs 14 residues.

The chain employs TRBV4-2 and TRBJ2-7, with D possibly being TRBD2 (6 bases). With 2 bases removed from V and 2 bases from J, the gap between germline ends came to 13 bases. This CDR3 contains 15 residues. Germline V lookup: CDR1 LGHNA, CDR2 YNFKEQ. The CDR3 DNA reads as TGTGCCAGCAGCCAATACCGGGACTCACCCTACGAGCAGTACTTC. Encoded protein: CASSQYRDSPYEQYF.

The V gene is TRBV19, the J gene TRBJ1-2; D might be TRBD1 (6 bases). V lost 5 bases, J lost 4 bases, and 8 bases lay in between. This CDR3 comprises 12 residues. Germline loops: CDR1 LNHDA, CDR2 SQIVND (reference sequence). CDR3 residues: CASSQGGYGYTF. CDR3 in DNA: TGTGCCAGTAGTCAAGGGGGCTATGGCTACACCTTC.

The V call is TRBV4-1, the J call TRBJ2-4, with TRBD1 identical over 7 bases. From germline, CDR1 is MGHRA and CDR2 YSYEKL. The CDR3 is 17 residues long. The trim removed 1 base at V and 2 bases at J, leaving 8 bases unmatched. Here the CDR3 DNA reads TGCGCCAGCAGCCAAGTTGCACAGGGGAGCACCAAAAACATTCAGTACTTC. It translates to CASSQVAQGSTKNIQYF.

The chain recombines TRBV5-4 with TRBJ2-5; no firm D call. Trimming took off 4 bases at V and 2 bases at J, with 12 bases between the two ends. The V gene's germline CDR1 is SGHNT and CDR2 YYREEE (reference sequence). This CDR3 is 14 amino acids long. CDR3 nucleotides: TGTGCCAGCAGCCAGGCTGCTATACAAGAGACCCAGTACTTC. This sequence encodes CASSQAAIQETQYF.

The V and J genes are TRBV7-8 and TRBJ2-1; TRBD1 matches 8 bases. The CDR3 consists of 19 residues. Germline trimming cut 2 bases from V and 3 bases from J; bases unmatched to any gene: 15. Germline V gene sequence: CDR1 SGHVS, CDR2 FQNEAQ. The CDR3 sequence is CASSLYLSTGTGGYNEQFF. CDR3 DNA: TGTGCCAGCAGCTTATACCTTTCGACCGGGACAGGAGGCTACAATGAGCAGTTCTTC. Filled out from reference TRBV7-8 and TRBJ2-1, the complete variable domain reads GAGVSQSPRYKVAKRGQDVALRCDPISGHVSLFWYQQALGQGPEFLTYFQNEAQLDKSGLPSDRFFAERPEGSVSTLKIQRTQQEDSAVYLCASSLYLSTGTGGYNEQFFGPGTRLTVL.